This T cell receptor beta chain derives from a study of blood T cell repertoires in COVID-19 (TCRdb year 2020). Background for the entire study: Collaborator samples came from the United States, Italy and Spain and covered acute and convalescent phases of COVID-19. The samples were drawn from two sources: the first 160 participants of the ongoing ImmuneRACE study, and 1,200 or so subjects contributed by 6 global collaborators. The prospective study material was composed of cDNA or gDNA derived from T cells, B-cell-depleted T cells, or PBMCs. The repertoires were made available in a free public database intended to serve as a resource for research on the immune response to SARS-CoV-2. Sample metadata almost always included a de-identified subject ID, COVID-19 status, age in years and sex. Where available, HLA class I and class II types were taken from metadata supplied by the sample provider and were not determined by assay-based typing. Deeply sampled blood TCRbeta repertoires from subjects exposed to, actively infected with, or recovered from COVID-19 were included in the dataset. Results the study describes overall, beyond this receptor: The amount of clinical and demographic metadata varied by source and participant and was provided uncurated.

TCRbeta CDR3 regions were amplified from genomic DNA using the immunoSEQ Assay, a bias-controlled multiplex PCR. In the original analysis: Within the assay, amplification of reference gene primers was used to estimate how many nucleated cells each sample contained. To quantify the absolute abundance of each unique TCRbeta CDR3 rearrangement, sequence reads were collapsed and filtered. For each sample, productive Simpson clonality was calculated as the square root of Simpson's diversity index over productive rearrangements. TCRdb's version of the immuneACCESS table is confined to in-frame rearrangements and falls short of the full clone set. An unresolved V gene accounts for under half of the shortfall where checked; the remainder is of unknown origin. V and J calls and clone size are those listed in that table; D and trimming were worked out from the DNA. This sample gives 250,000 or so clones in total; roughly 89% of them show up just once. The leading ten clones occupy roughly 2.2% of the sample.

Spanning cysteine to phenylalanine, the CDR3 consists of 14 amino acids. Left in the record is the CDR3 DNA by itself, 42 bases read in frame from the first base. Here V drops 4 bases and J drops 6 bases, and the junction holds 8 bases not matched to any gene. CDR1 and CDR2, looked up from the germline V gene (reference sequence), are GTSNPN and SVGIG. With regard to this clone: This clone's antigen is unknown. No much larger clonotype is one base removed from it; base qualities were not supplied.

In Seattle, one collaborating source enrolled patients while the infection was active and tracked those patients longitudinally over the course of disease. Each collaborating institution followed its own protocols to collect whole blood in K2EDTA tubes. For TCRbeta analysis, collaborators shipped samples in one of three forms: frozen whole blood, isolated PBMCs, or DNA extracted from either of those sample types. The TCR originated in a woman aged 55 to 70 with COVID-19, enrolled during active disease. The source material was peripheral blood. The rearrangement combines TRBV30 with TRBJ1-5, and TRBD1 aligns with 8 junction nucleotides. DNA sequence: TGTGCCTGGACCTACGGGCAGGGGGCTCAGCCCCAGCATTTT. Its protein product is CAWTYGQGAQPQHF.